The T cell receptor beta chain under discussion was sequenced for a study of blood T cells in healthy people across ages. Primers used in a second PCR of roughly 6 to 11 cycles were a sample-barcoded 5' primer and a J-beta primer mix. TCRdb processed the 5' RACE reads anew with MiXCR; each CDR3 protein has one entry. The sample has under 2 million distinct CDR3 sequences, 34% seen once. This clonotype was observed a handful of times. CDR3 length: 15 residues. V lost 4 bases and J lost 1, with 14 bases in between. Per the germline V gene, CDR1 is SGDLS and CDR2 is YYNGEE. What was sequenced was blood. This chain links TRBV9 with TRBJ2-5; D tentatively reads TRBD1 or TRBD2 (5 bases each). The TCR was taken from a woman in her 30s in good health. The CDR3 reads CASSSGYQGQETQYF. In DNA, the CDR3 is TGTGCCAGCAGCTCGGGATATCAGGGCCAAGAGACCCAGTACTTC.